One T cell receptor beta chain is described in this entry. This entry belongs to a study of T-cell reconstitution after alpha-beta-depleted transplantation in children. Unique molecular identifiers were used in preparing the TCRbeta library. Using its own MiXCR run on the PCR reads, TCRdb lists one record per CDR3 protein. Counted here are over 400,000 distinct CDR3 sequences, 9.5% to 15% occurring once; the ten biggest clones make up around 5.8%. Sequenced here: PBMCs from the stem cell graft donor, sampled from the stem cell graft. The receptor was isolated from a human donor who donated a stem cell graft to a child with combined immunodeficiency.

CDR3 protein: CASSSLAGGLGAKNIQYF. CDR3 DNA: TGTGCCAGCAGCTCGCTAGCGGGAGGGTTAGGGGCCAAAAACATTCAGTACTTC. V usage is TRBV13 and J usage is TRBJ2-4; 12 bases map to TRBD2. Per the germline V gene, CDR1 is PRHDT and CDR2 is FYEKMQ (reference sequence). The V gene end was trimmed by 4 bases and the J gene end by 1 base; junction bases not matched to a gene: 8. The CDR3 contains 18 residues.